The rows below give T cell receptor beta chains drawn from one sample of a study of T cell changes during pregnancy in multiple sclerosis. The table came from immunoSEQ multiplex PCR; TCRdb's copy has only in-frame clones and leaves some out. The sample yields 50,000 to 75,000 clones, over 85% seen once. Source: CD8+ T cells from peripheral blood mononuclear cells, taken in the third trimester of pregnancy. These receptors originate from a female donor with multiple sclerosis, enrolled in a pregnancy study. Each CDR3 is given with its conserved first and last residue. The order of the fields is J gene, clone size, D gene, V gene, CDR3 length, CDR3 DNA, CDR3 protein. A D gene is named only where the DNA matches it firmly. The size of a clone is reported for some rows only, either as once, few or many, or as a class for expanded clones.

j_gene: TRBJ1-5
abundance: few
d_gene: NA
v_gene: TRBV19
len: 15
CDR3nt: TGTGCCAGTAGGCGGGAGGGGGACTCAAATCAGCCCCAGCATTTT
CDR3aa: CASRREGDSNQPQHF

j_gene: TRBJ1-4
abundance: once
d_gene: NA
v_gene: TRBV6-5
len: 14
CDR3nt: TGTGCCAGCAGACCTACAGGGTTGGCTGAAAAACTGTTTTTT
CDR3aa: CASRPTGLAEKLFF

j_gene: TRBJ2-7
abundance: NA
d_gene: TRBD1
v_gene: TRBV28
len: 15
CDR3nt: TGTGCCAGCACCCTCGGGACAGGGCGCTCCTACGAGCAGTACTTC
CDR3aa: CASTLGTGRSYEQYF

j_gene: TRBJ2-1
abundance: NA
d_gene: NA
v_gene: TRBV11-2
len: 16
CDR3nt: TGTGCCAGCAGCTTAGTCCCAGCGGGCACCTACAATGAGCAGTTCTTC
CDR3aa: CASSLVPAGTYNEQFF

j_gene: TRBJ2-7
abundance: medium-sized
d_gene: NA
v_gene: TRBV28
len: 12
CDR3nt: TGTGCCAGCAGCAGGGACTCCTACGAGCAGTACTTC
CDR3aa: CASSRDSYEQYF

j_gene: TRBJ2-1
abundance: NA
d_gene: TRBD2
v_gene: TRBV7-9
len: 15
CDR3nt: TGTGCCAGCAGTTCGGGACTAGCGGCAAACAATGAGCAGTTCTTC
CDR3aa: CASSSGLAANNEQFF

j_gene: TRBJ2-1
abundance: NA
d_gene: TRBD2
v_gene: TRBV30
len: 13
CDR3nt: TGTGCCTGGACCATAGCGGGAGGGCTCGAGCAGTTCTTC
CDR3aa: CAWTIAGGLEQFF

j_gene: TRBJ2-7
abundance: NA
d_gene: TRBD1
v_gene: TRBV5-1
len: 14
CDR3nt: TGCGCCAGCAGCTTCAGACAGGGCTCCTACGAGCAGTACTTC
CDR3aa: CASSFRQGSYEQYF

j_gene: TRBJ1-1
abundance: once
d_gene: NA
v_gene: TRBV19
len: 13
CDR3nt: TGTGCCAGTAGTGCCCGGTTGAACACTGAAGCTTTCTTT
CDR3aa: CASSARLNTEAFF

j_gene: TRBJ2-2
abundance: NA
d_gene: TRBD2
v_gene: TRBV7-7
len: 16
CDR3nt: TGTGCCAGCAGCTCCCTAGCGGGGGCGAACACCGGGGAGCTGTTTTTT
CDR3aa: CASSSLAGANTGELFF

j_gene: TRBJ1-3
abundance: NA
d_gene: NA
v_gene: TRBV21-1
len: 15
CDR3nt: TGTGCCAGCAGCAAACTTCGGACATCTGGAAACACCATATATTTT
CDR3aa: CASSKLRTSGNTIYF

j_gene: TRBJ1-2
abundance: NA
d_gene: NA
v_gene: TRBV7-9
len: 13
CDR3nt: TGTGCCAGCAGCGTCCTTGAGTTATATGGCTACACCTTC
CDR3aa: CASSVLELYGYTF